Shown below are 23 T cell receptor beta chains from a single sample sequenced in a study of identifying expanded T cells in peripheral blood (dated by TCRdb to about 2019). Libraries were made using the immunoSEQ multiplex PCR assay. This immuneACCESS table, as held by TCRdb, lists in-frame sequences with V and J called but not all clones. Of the missing ones, under half trace to an unresolved V gene in checked studies; the others have no known cause. The sample table holds about 120,000 clones, of which over 65% were seen once. Together, the top ten hold approximately 3% of the sample. Sequencing was done on a sample of blood. These receptors were obtained from a person between 18 and 75 years old in good health.

This clone was counted a single time. Here the CDR3 reads CASSVTGHRTDTQYF. The CDR3 DNA reads as TGTGCCAGCAGCGTAACGGGACATCGCACAGATACGCAGTATTTT. The gene calls are TRBV9 and TRBJ2-3; tentatively, D is TRBD1 (6 bases). The V gene's germline CDR1 is SGDLS and CDR2 YYNGEE. The CDR3 is 15 amino acids. Trimming left V 1 base short and J 1 base short, with 10 bases between.

This chain connects TRBV19 to TRBJ2-3; D is perhaps TRBD1 (5 bases). Germline assignment: CDR1 LNHDA and CDR2 SQIVND (reference sequence). Trimming cost V 6 bases and J 0 bases, with 13 bases left between them. This CDR3 is built from 15 residues. The CDR3 DNA reads as TGTGCCAGTAGAAAAGAACAGGCAAGCACAGATACGCAGTATTTT. It translates to CASRKEQASTDTQYF.

Regarding this clone: One end of the junction varies from germline; a read error may be responsible. The chain recombines TRBV9 with TRBJ2-3; 10 nucleotides agree with TRBD2. CDR1 SGDLS and CDR2 YYNGEE come from the germline V gene. CDR3 length: 13 residues. CDR3 protein: CATSGGATDTQYF. CDR3 coding DNA: TGTGCCACCAGCGGGGGGGCTACAGATACGCAGTATTTT.

This clone was detected a few times. This rearrangement joins TRBV20-1 to TRBJ1-2; D is undetermined. This CDR3 comprises 11 residues. V was pared by 5 bases and J by 3 bases, with 7 bases between. Germline CDR1 is DFQATT and CDR2 is SNEGSKA (reference sequence). DNA for the CDR3: TGCAGTGCTCCGGAGTACTATGGCTACACCTTC. Translation: CSAPEYYGYTF.

The table lists this clone with a few counts. This chain joins TRBV29-1 and TRBJ1-5; 8 nucleotides line up with TRBD1. In germline, CDR1 is SQVTM, CDR2 ANQGSEA. This CDR3 spans 13 amino acids. Losses at the gene ends were 4 bases for V and 4 bases for J; bases not matched to a gene: 3. In nucleotides, the CDR3 is TGCAGCGTTGGGACAGGGCAAAATCAGCCCCAGCATTTT. The encoded protein is CSVGTGQNQPQHF. Based on the CDR3 plus reference TRBV29-1 and TRBJ1-5, the full variable domain is SAVISQKPSRDICQRGTSLTIQCQVDSQVTMMFWYRQQPGQSLTLIATANQGSEATYESGFVIDKFPISRPNLTFSTLTVSNMSPEDSSIYLCSVGTGQNQPQHFGDGTRLSIL.

The chain combines TRBV9 with TRBJ2-3; D ambiguous. The CDR3 sequence is 14 residues long. The V gene's germline CDR1 is SGDLS and CDR2 YYNGEE. The ends were cut back, 4 bases at V and 1 base at J, with 10 bases in the middle. CDR3 in DNA: TGTGCCAGCAGCATTAGGCAACGCACAGATACGCAGTATTTT. This encodes CASSIRQRTDTQYF.

V gene TRBV4-3 combines with J gene TRBJ2-5; 7 positions match TRBD1. The germline gives CDR1 LGHNA, CDR2 YSLEER. The CDR3 loop spans 15 amino acids. Trimming removed 2 bases from V and 2 bases from J; junction bases left unmatched: 5. CDR3 amino acids: CASSQRQGPQETQYF. The CDR3 DNA is TGCGCCAGCAGCCAACGACAGGGTCCTCAAGAGACCCAGTACTTC.

The rearrangement joins TRBV7-9 to TRBJ2-2; no clear D gene. Germline CDR1 and CDR2: SEHNR and FQNEAQ (reference sequence). This CDR3 has 13 residues. V gave up 1 base and J gave up 5 bases, with 5 bases separating them. CDR3 in DNA: TGTGCCAGCAGCTTAGGGGAAACCGGGGAGCTGTTTTTT. It is translated as CASSLGETGELFF.

This chain joins TRBV27 and TRBJ2-3; 11 nucleotides agree with TRBD2. V trimming: 5 bases; J trimming: 5 bases; junction bases outside the gene matches: 9. Germline-derived CDR1 and CDR2 are MNHEY and SMNVEV (reference sequence). This CDR3 is 16 amino acids long. In DNA, the CDR3 is TGTGCCAGCAGTCCCAGGGTAGCGGGGGGGCGAGATACGCAGTATTTT. Translated, it gives CASSPRVAGGRDTQYF.

For this clone: This sample includes further DNA sequences coding for the same CDR3. The chain uses TRBV2 and TRBJ1-5; 9 nucleotides align to TRBD1. V lost 4 bases and J lost 5; bases outside the gene matches: 3. Germline values: CDR1 SNHLY, CDR2 FYNNEI. There are 14 residues in the CDR3. The CDR3 DNA reads as TGTGCCAGCAGTGCGGGACAGGGTCATCAGCCCCAGCATTTT. The encoded protein is CASSAGQGHQPQHF. The full variable domain, rest sourced from reference TRBV2 and TRBJ1-5, is EPEVTQTPSHQVTQMGQEVILRCVPISNHLYFYWYRQILGQKVEFLVSFYNNEISEKSEIFDDQFSVERPDGSNFTLKIRSTKLEDSAMYFCASSAGQGHQPQHFGDGTRLSIL.

The CDR3 DNA follows: TGTGCCACCAGTCGGCGAACAGGTGGACACAATGAGCAGTTCTTC. This encodes CATSRRTGGHNEQFF. V usage is TRBV15 and J usage is TRBJ2-1, with a tentative D call TRBD1 (5 bases). Trimming removed 6 bases at V and 5 bases at J, with 17 bases between. The CDR3 is made up of 15 amino acids. The V gene's germline CDR1 is LNHNV and CDR2 YYDKDF (reference sequence).

A note on this clone: Other DNA sequences within the sample encode an identical CDR3. The chain is built from TRBV5-1 and TRBJ1-4, with 7 bases identical to TRBD1. From germline, CDR1 is SGHRS and CDR2 YFSETQ. The CDR3 length is 14 residues. V was pared by 0 bases and J by 8 bases, with 4 bases of the junction left unmatched. The CDR3, as DNA: TGCGCCAGCAGCTTGGGACAGGGAAACGAAAAACTGTTTTTT. Its translation is CASSLGQGNEKLFF.

The V call is TRBV4-1, the J call TRBJ2-5; D is unresolved. In germline, CDR1 is MGHRA, CDR2 YSYEKL. The CDR3 is 15 amino acids. V was clipped by 0 bases and J by 0 bases, with 8 bases between them. Written as DNA, the CDR3 is TGCGCCAGCAGCCAAGATTCCTTGTACCAAGAGACCCAGTACTTC. Translating gives CASSQDSLYQETQYF.

This clone was counted once. The genes are TRBV13 and TRBJ1-1; tentatively, D is TRBD1 (5 bases). The V end was cut by 7 bases, the J end by 5 bases, with 14 bases between. The CDR3 covers 13 residues. The V gene's germline CDR1 is PRHDT and CDR2 FYEKMQ (reference sequence). The CDR3 DNA is TGTGCCAGCACCCCTGACAGAGGGACTGAAGCTTTCTTT. Protein sequence: CASTPDRGTEAFF.

The chain couples TRBV2 to TRBJ2-5; D possibly uses TRBD1 or TRBD2 (6 bases each). Deletions cut 11 bases from V and 5 bases from J, with 18 bases between. The germline gives CDR1 SNHLY, CDR2 FYNNEI. The CDR3 length is 13 residues. CDR3 DNA: TGTGCCGGAGGAGGGGGGCTAGGGGAGACCCAGTACTTC. Encoded protein: CAGGGGLGETQYF.

The rearrangement uses TRBV11-3 and TRBJ2-1; D could derive from TRBD1 or TRBD2 (5 bases each). Trimming left V 1 base short and J 10 bases short, with 11 bases between. Germline lookup yields CDR1 SGHNT and CDR2 YENEEA. The CDR3 loop spans 13 amino acids. The CDR3 is CASSLGPGAEQFF. DNA of the CDR3: TGTGCCAGCAGCTTAGGACCCGGGGCAGAGCAGTTCTTC.

This rearrangement joins TRBV4-1 to TRBJ1-1; unclear D gene. The V and J ends lost 0 bases and 2 bases respectively, with 13 bases between them. The V gene's germline CDR1 is MGHRA and CDR2 YSYEKL. The CDR3 loop spans 16 amino acids. This CDR3 is CASSQDLQTTNTEAFF. The CDR3 DNA sequence: TGCGCCAGCAGCCAAGATTTACAGACTACAAACACTGAAGCTTTCTTT.

In DNA, the CDR3 is TGTGCCAGCTCACCGCCCGGGACAGGGAAAAAACTGTTTTTT. This sequence encodes CASSPPGTGKKLFF. The chain couples TRBV18 to TRBJ1-4; 9 positions agree with TRBD1. This CDR3 is 14 amino acids long. The V gene end was trimmed by 3 bases and the J gene end by 9 bases; junction bases not matched to a gene: 5. Looked up from germline, CDR1 is KGHSH and CDR2 is LQKENI. The complete variable domain, with remaining parts taken from reference TRBV18 and TRBJ1-4, reads NAGVMQNPRHLVRRRGQEARLRCSPMKGHSHVYWYRQLPEEGLKFMVYLQKENIIDESGMPKERFSAEFPKEGPSILRIQQVVRGDSAAYFCASSPPGTGKKLFFGSGTQLSVL.

In its sample, this clone was seen a few times. The genes are TRBV19 and TRBJ1-5, with 8 bases that match TRBD1. The CDR3 length is 13 residues. J was trimmed by 2 bases and V by 9 bases; bases with no gene match: 3. Germline V gene data show CDR1 as LNHDA and CDR2 as SQIVND (reference sequence). The CDR3, as DNA: TGTGCCAGCATGGGACAGGGCAATCAGCCCCAGCATTTT. Translating it yields CASMGQGNQPQHF.

The V gene is TRBV25-1, the J gene TRBJ2-2; maybe TRBD1 (6 bases). CDR3 length: 14 amino acids. Germline lookup yields CDR1 MGHDK and CDR2 SYGVNS. V was shortened by 6 bases and J by 6 bases, with 14 bases between the two germline ends. The CDR3 DNA reads TGTGCCAGCAGATCTTGGGACAATTCCGGGGAGCTGTTTTTT. It codes for CASRSWDNSGELFF.

The chain employs TRBV4-3 and TRBJ2-5; 9 nucleotides match TRBD2. CDR1 and CDR2 (germline): LGHNA, YSLEER. With V trimmed by 3 bases and J by 5 bases, 7 bases remained unmatched. The CDR3 length is 15 residues. The CDR3 here is CASSHGAGGLETQYF. The CDR3 coding sequence is TGCGCCAGCAGCCATGGAGCGGGGGGTTTGGAGACCCAGTACTTC.

The V and J genes are TRBV19 and TRBJ1-5; D remains unclear. The germline V gene encodes CDR1 LNHDA and CDR2 SQIVND (reference sequence). This CDR3 has 14 amino acids. The V end was cut by 5 bases, the J end by 10 bases, with 18 bases between. In nucleotides, the CDR3 is TGTGCCAGTAGTGCCGACACGGCTCGGGTTCCCCAGCATTTT. Translated, it gives CASSADTARVPQHF.

The V and J genes are TRBV5-1 and TRBJ2-5; 11 positions match TRBD1. The trim removed 0 bases at V and 0 bases at J, leaving 4 bases unmatched. CDR3 length equals 17 residues. Germline CDR1 SGHRS, CDR2 YFSETQ. CDR3 nucleotide sequence: TGCGCCAGCAGCTTGGCGGGACAGGGGGTGTACCAAGAGACCCAGTACTTC. This gives the protein CASSLAGQGVYQETQYF. Full variable domain (rest looked up from reference TRBV5-1 and TRBJ2-5): KAGVTQTPRYLIKTRGQQVTLSCSPISGHRSVSWYQQTPGQGLQFLFEYFSETQRNKGNFPGRFSGRQFSNSRSEMNVSTLELGDSALYLCASSLAGQGVYQETQYFGPGTRLLVL.